This entry describes one T cell receptor beta chain. This specimen belongs to a study of blood T cell repertoires in COVID-19. Overall study: Samples representing acute and convalescent COVID-19 were sourced from the United States, Italy and Spain. Sample material is recorded as cDNA or gDNA derived from T cells, B-cell-depleted T cells, or PBMCs.

Trimming took off 5 bases at V and 7 bases at J, with 14 bases between the two ends. CDR3 length: 13 residues. The germline V gene has CDR1 SGHAT and CDR2 FQNNGV. As originally analysed: Quantification of nucleated cells was approximated via reference gene primer amplification. Method: immunoSEQ multiplex PCR; TCRdb's copy keeps in-frame clones and lacks some. V, J and clone size were drawn from that table, and D and trimming were deduced from the DNA. This table holds 150,000 or so clones, approximately 83% found once. This receptor was obtained from a man aged 70-80 years who had recovered from COVID-19. Source material: peripheral blood. This chain links TRBV11-2 with TRBJ1-2; D is undetermined. The CDR3 DNA sequence: TGTGCCAGCAGCCCGAGTCGTGTACTTGGCTACACCTTC. Residues: CASSPSRVLGYTF.